One sample yielded the 17 T cell receptor beta chains listed below, sequenced in a study of control samples from healthy donors and cancer patients. Only in-frame clones appear in the TCRdb table, and some are missing; sequencing was by immunoSEQ multiplex PCR. Of about 140,000 clones listed, roughly nine tenths were seen once; the top ten hold 4.9%. Sequencing used blood. The receptors derive from a man aged 25-45 years in good health.

The J gene is TRBJ1-6, the V gene TRBV11-2; 7 nucleotides match TRBD1. The germline gives CDR1 SGHAT, CDR2 FQNNGV. This CDR3 region has 16 residues. Germline trimming cut 5 bases from V and 5 bases from J; bases unmatched to any gene: 9. The CDR3 bases are TGTGCCAGCAGCGTATGGGACAGCAAGAATAATTCACCCCTCCACTTT. Residues: CASSVWDSKNNSPLHF.

The chain recombines TRBV29-1 with TRBJ2-5, with D maybe TRBD1 (5 bases). Germline-derived CDR1 and CDR2 are SQVTM and ANQGSEA. V was cut by 2 bases and J by 3 bases, with 13 bases left in between. This CDR3 contains 14 residues. The CDR3 nucleotides are TGCAGCGTTGAAATTGAGGCCAGGGAAGAGACCCAGTACTTC. Translated, it gives CSVEIEAREETQYF.

This chain connects TRBV6-6 to TRBJ1-2; D is unclear. The length of the CDR3 is 13 residues. Germline lookup yields CDR1 MNHNY and CDR2 SVGAGI (reference sequence). V was pared by 6 bases and J by 0 bases, with 8 bases between. DNA of the CDR3: TGTGCCAGCAGCCCTGACACTAACTATGGCTACACCTTC. It yields the protein CASSPDTNYGYTF.

The rearrangement uses TRBV24-1 and TRBJ2-1; no reliable D call. Between the trimmed V and J ends, which lost 3 bases and 0 bases, there was a span of 8 bases. Looked up from germline, CDR1 is KGHDR and CDR2 is SFDVKD. The CDR3 loop spans 15 amino acids. CDR3 sequence reads: CATSDDFSSYNEQFF. CDR3 coding DNA: TGTGCCACCAGTGATGACTTTAGCTCCTACAATGAGCAGTTCTTC.

The gene calls are TRBV10-3 and TRBJ2-1; 9 bases map to TRBD1. The ends lost 5 bases at V and 5 bases at J; junction bases unmatched: 7. In germline, CDR1 is ENHRY, CDR2 SYGVKD. The CDR3 has 15 residues. The chain's CDR3 is CAISPRDREHNEQFF. In DNA form, the CDR3 reads TGTGCCATCAGTCCCCGGGACAGGGAGCACAATGAGCAGTTCTTC.

The chain combines TRBV21-1 with TRBJ2-1; no check of the table's D call, TRBD2, against the DNA was made. TRBV21-1 is flagged as a pseudogene. CDR3 length: 17 residues. CDR3 sequence: CASSTRPGWERYNEQFF. DNA of the CDR3: TGTGCCAGCAGCACCCGTCCCGGGTGGGAGCGTTACAATGAGCAGTTCTTC.

This chain connects TRBV27 to TRBJ1-1; D is undetermined. CDR1 is MNHEY and CDR2 is SMNVEV in the germline V gene (reference sequence). This CDR3 contains 12 residues. Trimming took off 6 bases at V and 8 bases at J, with 13 bases between the two ends. The CDR3 bases are TGTGCCAGCAGGGACTATGGCACCGAAGCTTTCTTT. Translation: CASRDYGTEAFF.

This clone qualifies as medium-sized. This sequence joins TRBV18 and TRBJ2-1; TRBD2 aligns across 11 bases. The CDR3 runs 16 residues. The germline CDR1 and CDR2 sequences are KGHSH and LQKENI. V lost 1 base, J lost 6 bases, and 5 bases stayed unmatched. The CDR3 DNA follows: TGTGCCAGCTCACCACTAGCGGGAGGGTGGCTCAATGAGCAGTTCTTC. Protein: CASSPLAGGWLNEQFF.

V gene TRBV15 combines with J gene TRBJ2-3; D is possibly TRBD1 (6 bases). The CDR3 sequence is 16 residues long. Looked up from germline, CDR1 is LNHNV and CDR2 is YYDKDF (reference sequence). V was clipped by 6 bases and J by 0 bases, with 16 bases between them. The CDR3, as DNA: TGTGCCACCAGAACCCTACAGGGCCCTAGCACAGATACGCAGTATTTT. Amino acid sequence: CATRTLQGPSTDTQYF.

The V gene is TRBV7-2, the J gene TRBJ2-6; 8 bases agree with TRBD2. Germline V lookup: CDR1 SGHTA, CDR2 FQGNSA. The length of the CDR3 is 16 residues. V was pared by 1 base and J by 2 bases, with 1 base of the junction left unmatched. The CDR3 reads CASSLGAGAGANVLTF. The CDR3 nucleotides are TGTGCCAGCAGCTTAGGAGCGGGAGCTGGGGCCAACGTCCTGACTTTC.

V and J are TRBV18 and TRBJ1-3; 10 positions agree with TRBD1. Germline V gene lookup returns CDR1 KGHSH and CDR2 LQKENI. The CDR3 sequence is 17 residues long. J was trimmed by 3 bases and V by 3 bases; bases with no gene match: 8. The CDR3 loop is CASSPGQGKSLGNTIYF. The CDR3 region has the DNA TGTGCCAGCTCACCGGGACAGGGGAAGAGCCTTGGAAACACCATATATTTT. The whole variable domain, filled in from reference TRBV18 and TRBJ1-3, reads NAGVMQNPRHLVRRRGQEARLRCSPMKGHSHVYWYRQLPEEGLKFMVYLQKENIIDESGMPKERFSAEFPKEGPSILRIQQVVRGDSAAYFCASSPGQGKSLGNTIYFGEGSWLTVV.

V and J are TRBV4-2 and TRBJ2-3; 13 positions match TRBD2. Germline V CDR1 and CDR2: LGHNA, YNFKEQ. Trimming took 5 bases from V and 2 from J; bases not matched to a gene: 7. This CDR3 contains 17 residues. CDR3: CASSKKLAGGLTDTQYF. The CDR3 DNA sequence: TGTGCCAGCAGCAAGAAACTAGCGGGGGGGCTCACAGATACGCAGTATTTT.

This clone was seen a single time. This CDR3 is also generated by other DNA sequences in the sample. The chain carries TRBV19 and TRBJ1-1; D gene uncertain. The CDR3 is 13 amino acids. Per the germline V gene, CDR1 is LNHDA and CDR2 is SQIVND (reference sequence). V was pared by 4 bases and J by 1 base, with 7 bases between. Here the CDR3 DNA reads TGTGCCAGTAGTAGGCAGACGAACACTGAAGCTTTCTTT. Encoded protein: CASSRQTNTEAFF.

This clone was counted once. The gene calls are TRBV27 and TRBJ2-7, with TRBD2 as a possible D gene (7 bases). V lost 5 bases and J 4 bases, leaving 18 bases between the germline ends. The CDR3 is made up of 15 amino acids. The germline CDR1 and CDR2 sequences are MNHEY and SMNVEV (reference sequence). The CDR3 DNA reads as TGTGCCAGCAGTCCGGGTGGGGGGGCTGGTTACGAGCAGTACTTC. As protein: CASSPGGGAGYEQYF.

The chain couples TRBV9 to TRBJ2-3; 7 nucleotides line up with TRBD2. The CDR3 runs 15 residues. The V and J ends lost 1 base and 0 bases, in that order; junction bases with no gene match: 2. Germline assignment: CDR1 SGDLS and CDR2 YYNGEE. CDR3 sequence (DNA): TGTGCCAGCAGCGTATCTAGCGGAAGCACAGATACGCAGTATTTT. It encodes CASSVSSGSTDTQYF.

J is TRBJ2-3 and V is TRBV5-8; unclear D gene. Germline lookup yields CDR1 SGHTS and CDR2 YDEGEE. Between the trimmed V and J ends, which lost 0 bases and 2 bases, there was a span of 7 bases. The CDR3 covers 14 residues. CDR3 coding DNA: TGTGCCAGCAGCTTGGAGTTCTCCACAGATACGCAGTATTTT. It specifies CASSLEFSTDTQYF.

The CDR3 nucleotides read TGTGCCACCAGCAGAGATAGAGAGGGACGGGCTTTCTTT. The encoded protein is CATSRDREGRAFF. The V and J genes are TRBV15 and TRBJ1-1, with TRBD1 as a possible D gene (5 bases). Germline CDR1 reads LNHNV; CDR2 reads YYDKDF (reference sequence). The CDR3 sequence is 13 residues long. Trimming removed 0 bases at V and 11 bases at J, with 13 bases between.